Below are 20 T cell receptor beta chains sequenced from a single sample in a study of beta chain features in type 1 diabetes. Antigens of these TCRs are unknown. Study-wide points: Moderately but significantly shorter TCRB CDR3s were found in Type 1 diabetes patients in all four CD4+ subsets.

Every isolated RNA sample was fully reverse transcribed, so sequencing captured expressed TCRB transcripts. TCRdb keeps only in-frame clones here, not all; method: immunoSEQ multiplex PCR. In the table there are some 130,000 clones, 7.5% to 9.5% of which are singletons. Input material: central memory CD4+ T cells from blood. These receptors were obtained from a man aged 30 to 45 with type 1 diabetes.

This clone has only a few counts. The V and J genes are TRBV28 and TRBJ1-4; 7 bases map to TRBD1. V trimming: 3 bases; J trimming: 5 bases; junction bases outside the gene matches: 6. The CDR3 spans 15 residues. CDR1 MDHEN and CDR2 SYDVKM come from the germline V gene. The CDR3 protein is CASSFNRGVNEKLFF. CDR3 coding DNA: TGTGCCAGCAGTTTTAACAGGGGAGTAAATGAAAAACTGTTTTTT.

A few counts support this clone. The chain carries TRBV11-2 and TRBJ2-1, with TRBD2 identical over 9 bases. The V segment lost 2 bases and the J segment 3 bases; nucleotides outside the gene matches: 5. CDR1 SGHAT and CDR2 FQNNGV come from the germline V gene. The CDR3 is 16 residues long. CDR3 coding DNA: TGTGCCAGCAGCTTAAGGCTAGCGGGGAGCTACAATGAGCAGTTCTTC. Amino acids: CASSLRLAGSYNEQFF.

The genes are TRBV15 and TRBJ2-7, with TRBD2 identical over 7 bases. This CDR3 contains 15 residues. Per the germline V gene, CDR1 is LNHNV and CDR2 is YYDKDF (reference sequence). V lost 5 bases, J lost 0 bases, and 7 bases stayed unmatched. The CDR3 region has the DNA TGTGCCACCAGCCCATGGGAGGGGACCTCCTACGAGCAGTACTTC. Protein product: CATSPWEGTSYEQYF.

The sample holds a few counts of this clone. This chain connects TRBV28 to TRBJ1-2; D gene unclear. The CDR3 is 14 residues long. V was shortened by 8 bases and J by 4 bases, with 17 bases between the two germline ends. CDR1 and CDR2 (germline): MDHEN, SYDVKM. Here the CDR3 DNA reads TGTGCCAGCTGCTACCTTTCCGGGTGCTATGGCTACACCTTC. Translating gives CASCYLSGCYGYTF.

The CDR3 sequence is CASSQRDRETTEAFF. CDR3 DNA sequence: TGCGCCAGCAGCCAACGGGACAGGGAGACCACTGAAGCTTTCTTT. The chain uses TRBV4-1 and TRBJ1-1; 9 positions agree with TRBD1. J lost 4 bases, V lost 2 bases, and 5 bases had no gene match. Germline CDR1 reads MGHRA; CDR2 reads YSYEKL. The CDR3 totals 15 residues.

V gene TRBV6-5 combines with J gene TRBJ1-4; D is ambiguous. The length of the CDR3 is 15 residues. Trimming took 0 bases from V and 8 from J, leaving 13 bases between them. Germline V gene data show CDR1 as MNHEY and CDR2 as SVGAGI. The CDR3 DNA follows: TGTGCCAGCAGTTACTCGAAGTGGGTGCGGGAAAAACTGTTTTTT. This encodes CASSYSKWVREKLFF.

The chain links TRBV2 to TRBJ2-1; a possible D gene is TRBD2 (5 bases). CDR3 length: 14 amino acids. Trimming removed 5 bases from V and 2 bases from J, with 10 bases in between. Per germline, CDR1 SNHLY and CDR2 FYNNEI. CDR3 loop: CASSISGAYNEQFF. The DNA of the CDR3 is TGTGCCAGCAGTATATCCGGGGCCTACAATGAGCAGTTCTTC. The full variable domain, completed using reference TRBV2 and TRBJ2-1, is EPEVTQTPSHQVTQMGQEVILRCVPISNHLYFYWYRQILGQKVEFLVSFYNNEISEKSEIFDDQFSVERPDGSNFTLKIRSTKLEDSAMYFCASSISGAYNEQFFGPGTRLTVL.

This sequence joins TRBV5-1 and TRBJ2-7; 9 bases are shared with TRBD1. After removal of 4 bases from V and 3 bases from J, the junction contained 5 bases not matched to a gene. The CDR3 loop spans 14 amino acids. Germline CDR1 is SGHRS and CDR2 is YFSETQ. This chain's CDR3 is CASSVRDRDYEQYF. In nucleotides, the CDR3 is TGCGCCAGCAGCGTCCGGGACAGGGACTACGAGCAGTACTTC.

The chain joins TRBV5-1 to TRBJ2-3, with D maybe TRBD2 (5 bases). From germline, CDR1 is SGHRS and CDR2 YFSETQ. The V end lost 0 bases, the J end lost 0 bases, and 14 bases lay between the germline ends. The CDR3 consists of 17 residues. The chain's CDR3 is CASSLEPGSPSTDTQYF. The CDR3, as DNA: TGCGCCAGCAGCTTGGAACCGGGGAGTCCTAGCACAGATACGCAGTATTTT.

This clone has more than one count but fewer than ten. V and J are TRBV5-1 and TRBJ1-1; D is uncertain. Trimming pared 1 base from V and 5 bases from J, leaving 9 bases between. Germline assignment: CDR1 SGHRS and CDR2 YFSETQ. The CDR3 consists of 13 residues. CDR3 in DNA: TGCGCCAGCAGCTTGCGGGTGTTGACTGAAGCTTTCTTT. The encoded protein is CASSLRVLTEAFF.

This clone was seen a handful of times. This chain joins TRBV2 and TRBJ2-5; 8 positions agree with TRBD2. This CDR3 contains 15 residues. Losses at the gene ends were 0 bases for V and 4 bases for J; bases not matched to a gene: 4. From germline, CDR1 is SNHLY and CDR2 FYNNEI. The CDR3 DNA reads TGTGCCAGCAGTGAAGCGGGACTAGAGCGAGAGACCCAGTACTTC. It is translated as CASSEAGLERETQYF.

The chain employs TRBV6-5 and TRBJ1-3, with TRBD1 identical over 8 bases. The CDR3 is 15 amino acids. J lost 3 bases, V lost 2 bases, and 3 bases had no gene match. Germline CDR1 and CDR2: MNHEY and SVGAGI. CDR3 region: CASSYQGAGGNTIYF. The DNA of the CDR3 is TGTGCCAGCAGTTACCAGGGGGCCGGTGGAAACACCATATATTTT.

This chain links TRBV4-3 with TRBJ2-3; the match to TRBD2 covers 9 bases. V dropped 4 bases and J dropped 2; count of bases not matched to a gene: 4. The germline gives CDR1 LGHNA, CDR2 YSLEER. CDR3 length: 15 residues. The CDR3 region is CASSRGGANTDTQYF. As DNA, the CDR3 is TGCGCCAGCAGCCGCGGGGGGGCCAACACAGATACGCAGTATTTT.

The V gene is TRBV27, the J gene TRBJ2-1, with a weak D call TRBD1 (6 bases). This CDR3 region has 14 residues. The germline gives CDR1 MNHEY, CDR2 SMNVEV (reference sequence). Trimming took off 7 bases at V and 4 bases at J, with 14 bases between the two ends. CDR3 in DNA: TGTGCCAGCACCGCCAGGGGAGAGTACAATGAGCAGTTCTTC. This gives the protein CASTARGEYNEQFF.

A few counts support this clone. V usage is TRBV30 and J usage is TRBJ2-3; 7 positions agree with TRBD2. Germline V gene sequence: CDR1 GTSNPN, CDR2 SVGIG (reference sequence). V dropped 4 bases and J dropped 1; count of bases not matched to a gene: 2. The CDR3 extends over 13 amino acids. The DNA for the CDR3 is TGTGCCTGGATTCTAGCGGGCACAGATACGCAGTATTTT. Protein product: CAWILAGTDTQYF.

This chain joins TRBV7-3 and TRBJ1-1, with TRBD1 as a possible D gene (6 bases). This CDR3 is 15 amino acids long. The germline V gene has CDR1 SGHTA and CDR2 FQGTGA. V was pared by 4 bases and J by 1 base, with 13 bases between. CDR3 in DNA: TGTGCCAGCAGCTCGTCAGGGGTGGGGAACACTGAAGCTTTCTTT. This gives the protein CASSSSGVGNTEAFF.

V and J are TRBV5-6 and TRBJ2-3; 8 bases fit TRBD2. Trimming at V came to 3 bases and at J to 2 bases, leaving 8 bases not matched to a gene. Germline V CDR1 and CDR2: SGHDT, YYEEEE. This CDR3 has 16 residues. CDR3 nucleotides: TGTGCCAGCAGCTCCCAAGCGGGGGATATCACAGATACGCAGTATTTT. Its protein is CASSSQAGDITDTQYF. The whole variable domain, remainder taken from reference TRBV5-6 and TRBJ2-3, is DAGVTQSPTHLIKTRGQQVTLRCSPKSGHDTVSWYQQALGQGPQFIFQYYEEEERQRGNFPDRFSGHQFPNYSSELNVNALLLGDSALYLCASSSQAGDITDTQYFGPGTRLTVL.

The rearrangement links TRBV2 to TRBJ2-3, with 10 bases fitting TRBD2. Germline loops: CDR1 SNHLY, CDR2 FYNNEI. V lost 5 bases, J lost 2 bases, and 4 bases stayed unmatched. The CDR3 extends over 15 amino acids. CDR3 region: CASSPGTSVTDTQYF. For the CDR3, the DNA is TGTGCCAGCAGTCCCGGGACTAGCGTCACAGATACGCAGTATTTT.

The gene calls are TRBV2 and TRBJ1-2, with TRBD1 matching 8 bases. Germline CDR1 SNHLY, CDR2 FYNNEI. The CDR3 runs to 16 residues. V was pared by 5 bases and J by 4 bases, with 12 bases of the junction left unmatched. DNA of the CDR3: TGTGCCAGCAGTATCCAGGGGGCCAGAGTGTCCTATGGCTACACCTTC. Translated: CASSIQGARVSYGYTF.

CDR3 sequence (DNA): TGTGCCAGCAGCTGGACAGGGGGACCTAACTATGGCTACACCTTC. Its translation is CASSWTGGPNYGYTF. The V gene is TRBV7-9, the J gene TRBJ1-2; the match to TRBD1 covers 10 bases. This CDR3 spans 15 amino acids. Germline CDR1 reads SEHNR; CDR2 reads FQNEAQ (reference sequence). V gave up 4 bases and J gave up 0 bases; unmatched junction bases: 2.